Listed below are T cell receptor beta chains from one sample, sequenced in a study of shared clonotypes between healthy human individuals. The assay was immunoSEQ multiplex PCR, and TCRdb's table has in-frame clones only and misses some. Altogether 1.4 million to 1.5 million clones are present, around 97% being singletons, with the ten largest covering roughly 1.2%. The specimen was naive CD4+ T cells sorted from blood. The receptor source for this set is a man aged 30 to 39 in good health. The CDR3 runs from the conserved cysteine through the conserved F or W. The order of the fields is clone size, V gene, D gene, J gene, CDR3 DNA, CDR3 protein. A D gene is named only where the DNA matches it firmly. Rows give clone size only sometimes, using once, few, many, or a class for an expanded clone.

.,TRBV5-6,.,TRBJ1-5,TGTGCCAGCAGCTTTGGCCCGGCAGTCAATCAGCCCCAGCATTTT,CASSFGPAVNQPQHF
.,TRBV7-9,TRBD1,TRBJ2-1,TGTGCCAGCAGCTCAACGGACAGGGGGGGCTCCTACAATGAGCAGTTCTTC,CASSSTDRGGSYNEQFF
.,TRBV5-1,TRBD2,TRBJ2-7,TGCGCCAGCAGCCCTTCCGTAACTAGCGCCCCGTACGAGCAGTACTTC,CASSPSVTSAPYEQYF
.,TRBV6-6,TRBD1,TRBJ2-7,TGTGCCAGCAGTTACGGGACAGGGACCTACGAGCAGTACTTC,CASSYGTGTYEQYF
.,TRBV12-5,TRBD1,TRBJ1-1,TGTGCTAGTGGTAAGGGACAGGGGCAGGGCACTGAAGCTTTCTTT,CASGKGQGQGTEAFF
.,TRBV19,.,TRBJ2-7,TGTGCCAGTAGTGTCGATCCCAGCTCCTACGAGCAGTACTTC,CASSVDPSSYEQYF
.,TRBV6-5,TRBD2,TRBJ2-5,TGTGCCAGCAGTTACCCTAGTAGCGGGACGGAGACCCAGTACTTC,CASSYPSSGTETQYF
.,TRBV30,TRBD1,TRBJ1-5,TGTGCCTGGAGTGTACAGGACAGGTCCCAGCATTTT,CAWSVQDRSQHF
.,TRBV5-1,.,TRBJ2-3,TGCGCCAGCAGCGCCGGACGCAGCACAGATACGCAGTATTTT,CASSAGRSTDTQYF
.,TRBV7-2,TRBD2,TRBJ2-1,TGTGCCAGCAGAACAGAGACTAGCGGGAAACACAATGAGCAGTTCTTC,CASRTETSGKHNEQFF
.,TRBV29-1,.,TRBJ1-1,TGCAGCGTTGAAGTGGCTGAAGCTTTCTTT,CSVEVAEAFF
.,TRBV28,.,TRBJ2-2,TGTGCCAGCGAGGCCAGCAGCACCGGGGAGCTGTTTTTT,CASEASSTGELFF
.,TRBV27,TRBD2,TRBJ2-1,TGTGCCAGCAGTTTCCTGACTAGCGGGAGGATGAATGAGCAGTTCTTC,CASSFLTSGRMNEQFF
.,TRBV5-6,.,TRBJ1-6,TGTGCCAGCACCTGGGGGGGAACCTATAATTCACCCCTCCACTTT,CASTWGGTYNSPLHF
.,TRBV7-2,.,TRBJ1-2,TGTGCCAGCAGCGCTGGACCCTTATATGGCTACACCTTC,CASSAGPLYGYTF
.,TRBV5-1,.,TRBJ2-5,TGCGCCAGCAGCTGGGAAACGGTCCTCCAAGAGACCCAGTACTTC,CASSWETVLQETQYF
.,TRBV5-8,.,TRBJ2-2,TGTGCCAGCAGCTTGGTGGTCGGGGAGCTGTTTTTT,CASSLVVGELFF
.,TRBV19,TRBD2,TRBJ2-4,TGTGCCAGTAGTACGCCCGGACTAGCGGGAGAAAACATTCAGTACTTC,CASSTPGLAGENIQYF
once,TRBV5-6,.,TRBJ1-1,TGTGCCAGCAGCTTGACCCCGGCAGGAAACACTGAAGCTTTCTTT,CASSLTPAGNTEAFF
.,TRBV15,.,TRBJ1-1,TGTGCCACCAGCAGAGATCGGAAAGGGGGGACTGAAGCTTTCTTT,CATSRDRKGGTEAFF
.,TRBV7-9,TRBD2,TRBJ2-7,TGTGCCAGCAGCCAGGCCGCGGGAGGGCCCTTAGAGCACGAGCAGTACTTC,CASSQAAGGPLEHEQYF
.,TRBV10-2,TRBD2,TRBJ2-1,TGCGCCACCGCAGGTCGCGGGAGCTACAATGAGCAGTTCTTC,CATAGRGSYNEQFF
.,TRBV11-2,.,TRBJ2-7,TGTGCCAGCACTAGTATGACAGGATCCTACGAGCAGTACTTC,CASTSMTGSYEQYF
.,TRBV6-1,TRBD1,TRBJ1-1,TGTGCCAGCAGTGGCCCCGGACAGGGGTACACTGAAGCTTTCTTT,CASSGPGQGYTEAFF
.,TRBV10-3,TRBD2,TRBJ2-3,TGTGCCATCAGTCTAGCGGGCACAGATACGCAGTATTTT,CAISLAGTDTQYF
.,TRBV30,.,TRBJ1-1,TGTGCCTGGAGTGGAACCGGGGGACAGAACACTGAAGCTTTCTTT,CAWSGTGGQNTEAFF
.,TRBV5-1,.,TRBJ2-2,TGCGCCAGCAGCTTGACGGTCTCTGGCACCGGGGAGCTGTTTTTT,CASSLTVSGTGELFF
.,TRBV14,TRBD2,TRBJ2-1,TGTGCCAGCAGCAGACTAGCGGGGTTTACTGAGCAGTTCTTC,CASSRLAGFTEQFF
.,TRBV28,.,TRBJ1-4,TGTGCCAGCAGTTCACATAATGAAAAACTGTTTTTT,CASSSHNEKLFF
.,TRBV10-3,.,TRBJ1-5,TGTGCCATCAGTGAGTTTAAGGACGAGGGCCCCCAGCATTTT,CAISEFKDEGPQHF
.,TRBV6-1,.,TRBJ2-5,TGTGCCAGCACTAGGACAGTCGAGACCCAGTACTTC,CASTRTVETQYF
.,TRBV5-1,TRBD1,TRBJ2-7,TGCGCCAGCAGCTTGGCCGGGACAGACTACGAGCAGTACTTC,CASSLAGTDYEQYF
.,TRBV28,.,TRBJ2-7,TGTGCCACCACCCAGGGGATCTACGAGCAGTACTTC,CATTQGIYEQYF
.,TRBV9,TRBD2,TRBJ2-2,TGTGCCAGCAGCGCTAGCGGGAGGGCCGGTACCGGGGAGCTGTTTTTT,CASSASGRAGTGELFF
.,TRBV5-1,.,TRBJ2-7,TGCGCCAGCAGCTTGACAGGGAAGTTTTCCTACGAGCAGTACTTC,CASSLTGKFSYEQYF
few,TRBV9,.,TRBJ2-3,TGTGCCAGCAGCGTAGCTGTGGGAGAGACGCAGTATTTT,CASSVAVGETQYF
.,TRBV5-1,.,TRBJ1-4,TGCGCCAGCAGCCTATACGCAGGGACTAATGAAAAACTGTTTTTT,CASSLYAGTNEKLFF
.,TRBV18,TRBD1,TRBJ1-1,TGTGCCAGCTCGCCTACAGGGGGTGGTACTGAAGCTTTCTTT,CASSPTGGGTEAFF
once,TRBV27,.,TRBJ2-1,TGTGCCAGCAGTTTAGGGGGAACAGGTGAGCAGTTCTTC,CASSLGGTGEQFF
.,TRBV5-4,TRBD1,TRBJ2-2,TGTGCCAGCAGCTTGGCTTCGGACAGGGCCGGAACCGGGGAGCTGTTTTTT,CASSLASDRAGTGELFF
.,TRBV18,.,TRBJ2-7,TGTGCCAGCTCTCTAGACAGGGAGGACGAGCAGTACTTC,CASSLDREDEQYF
.,TRBV30,.,TRBJ2-7,TGTGCCTGGAACGACATTTTGGACTACGAGCAGTACTTC,CAWNDILDYEQYF
.,TRBV27,.,TRBJ2-7,TGTGCCAGCAGTTTAACCGGCAGGGCCACCTCCTACGAGCAGTACTTC,CASSLTGRATSYEQYF
once,TRBV5-1,.,TRBJ1-5,TGCGCCAGCAGCAAGGAGGGACACCATGATCAGCCCCAGCATTTT,CASSKEGHHDQPQHF
once,TRBV5-1,.,TRBJ2-3,TGCGCCAGCAGCGTACCGCGGGATGCATTTCACACAGATACGCAGTATTTT,CASSVPRDAFHTDTQYF
.,TRBV19,.,TRBJ1-2,TGTGCCAGTAGTCGCCAAGGATATGGCTACACCTTC,CASSRQGYGYTF
.,TRBV5-1,.,TRBJ2-1,TGCGCCAGCAGCTGGAGTTTTGACAATGAGCAGTTCTTC,CASSWSFDNEQFF
once,TRBV28,.,TRBJ2-3,TGTGCCAGCAGTTCCCAAGACAAAGCCGTGATAGATACGCAGTATTTT,CASSSQDKAVIDTQYF
.,TRBV5-1,.,TRBJ1-1,TGCGCCAGCAGCTTGGGAGGTCACTTGAACACTGAAGCTTTCTTT,CASSLGGHLNTEAFF
.,TRBV5-6,.,TRBJ1-1,TGTGCCAGCAGTTGGACAGTTCACATGAACACTGAAGCTTTCTTT,CASSWTVHMNTEAFF
.,TRBV4-3,.,TRBJ2-7,TGCGCCAGCAGCCAAGTCGGCCGTGATAAGTACTTC,CASSQVGRDKYF
.,TRBV15,.,TRBJ2-7,TGTGCCACCAGCAGAGATCTAGACCCCTACGAGCAGTACTTC,CATSRDLDPYEQYF
.,TRBV5-1,TRBD2,TRBJ2-7,TGCGCCAGCAGCTTGAAGCGGGAGGGCAGCCACGAGCAGTACTTC,CASSLKREGSHEQYF
.,TRBV7-8,.,TRBJ2-1,TGTGCCAGCAGCTTAGCGCGGTATTTTGAGCAGTTCTTC,CASSLARYFEQFF